This T cell receptor beta chain was identified during a study of T cells in Graves' hyperthyroidism and ophthalmopathy. The V and J ends lost 0 bases and 6 bases, in that order; junction bases with no gene match: 12. The germline gives CDR1 ENHRY, CDR2 SYGVKD. CDR3 length equals 18 residues. Amplified regions were TCR beta CDR3 sequences from RNA transcripts. Primed by the HTBI set, a first-round RT-PCR was run on the TCR CDR3. TCRdb re-analysed the multiplex PCR reads in MiXCR, keeping a single row per CDR3 protein. The sample holds roughly 510,000 distinct CDR3 sequences; more than 20% are singletons and the top ten take roughly 29%. Study-level findings and limits: Ophthalmopathy was told apart from stable hyperthyroidism by a 13 V-J model. With a median lead of approximately six months before onset, the model predicted ophthalmopathy.

This clonotype has at least ten counts. Its cognate antigen is unknown. The chain carries TRBV10-3 and TRBJ2-2; TRBD2 matches 8 bases. Sequences were obtained from blood. The origin of this receptor is a young man with Graves' hyperthyroidism. CDR3 sequence (DNA): TGTGCCATCAGTGAGTCAATCGCGGGGGGCGATTTTGCCGGGGAGCTGTTTTTT. Translated: CAISESIAGGDFAGELFF.